The 17 T cell receptor beta chains below were found in one sample sequenced in a study of T cell repertoires in cytomegalovirus infection. Their recognized antigens are unknown. TCRdb reprocessed the reads via MiXCR and lists one record per CDR3 protein. Of about 110,000 distinct CDR3 sequences listed, about 30% are singletons. The sample was CD8+ T cells from cultured PBMCs, taken from culture after CMV antigen stimulation. These receptors came from a human donor in good health (CMV status not recorded). Some clones in this sample may be carry-over from other donors' samples.

This clonotype was seen only a few times. This chain joins TRBV28 and TRBJ2-2, with 10 bases fitting TRBD2. This CDR3 comprises 15 residues. After removal of 8 bases from V and 1 base from J, the junction contained 4 bases not matched to a gene. Germline-derived CDR1 and CDR2 are MDHEN and SYDVKM. CDR3 region: CASRRLAGNTGELFF. As DNA, the CDR3 is TGTGCCAGCCGGAGACTAGCGGGGAACACCGGGGAGCTGTTTTTT.

The sample holds many counts of this clonotype. The chain has TRBV7-6 and TRBJ2-6; no clear D gene. Trimming shortened V by 1 base and J by 0 bases, and 13 bases separated the two germline ends. In germline, CDR1 is SGHVS, CDR2 FNYEAQ. The CDR3 totals 18 residues. The CDR3 bases are TGTGCCAGCAGCTTAGGGAAAACTGAACGCTCTGGGGCCAACGTCCTGACTTTC. Its protein product is CASSLGKTERSGANVLTF.

This clonotype was recorded at least ten times. The V call is TRBV7-2, the J call TRBJ2-2; D is unclear. CDR1 is SGHTA, CDR2 FQGNSA, per germline. The CDR3 contains 12 residues. Trimming took off 5 bases at V and 5 bases at J, with 6 bases between the two ends. The CDR3 reads CASSLGTGELFF. The CDR3 DNA follows: TGTGCCAGCAGCCTAGGAACCGGGGAGCTGTTTTTT.

This clonotype was detected a few times. The chain couples TRBV27 to TRBJ2-7, with D unclear. Between the trimmed V and J ends, which lost 3 bases and 2 bases, there was a span of 8 bases. The CDR3 runs 13 residues. Germline V gives CDR1 MNHEY, CDR2 SMNVEV (reference sequence). The CDR3 reads CASSFYGAYEQYF. CDR3 DNA sequence: TGTGCCAGCAGTTTCTATGGGGCCTACGAGCAGTACTTC.

The chain joins TRBV10-3 to TRBJ2-1, with D perhaps matching TRBD1 (7 bases). The CDR3 has 13 residues. Trimming shortened V by 6 bases and J by 8 bases, and 14 bases separated the two germline ends. Germline CDR1 reads ENHRY; CDR2 reads SYGVKD. CDR3 DNA sequence: TGTGCCATCAGAGACGACAGGGAGGATGAGCAGTTCTTC. Translating gives CAIRDDREDEQFF.

This chain uses TRBV6-1 with TRBJ1-1; D unresolved. Trimming took off 3 bases at V and 1 base at J, with 6 bases between the two ends. Germline V gene sequence: CDR1 MNHNS, CDR2 SASEGT. This CDR3 spans 13 amino acids. CDR3 sequence reads: CASSDLGNTEAFF. In DNA form, the CDR3 reads TGTGCCAGCAGTGATCTGGGGAACACTGAAGCTTTCTTT.

This chain uses TRBV4-1 with TRBJ2-1; 10 nucleotides line up with TRBD1. Germline CDR1 MGHRA, CDR2 YSYEKL. The ends lost 0 bases at V and 0 bases at J; junction bases unmatched: 5. CDR3 size: 18 residues. The CDR3 DNA follows: TGCGCCAGCAGCCAAGAGGGACAGGGGTCGATCTCCTACAATGAGCAGTTCTTC. Translating gives CASSQEGQGSISYNEQFF.

The chain's CDR3 is CASSERPTASNYGYTF. CDR3 DNA sequence: TGTGCCAGCAGCGAACGACCTACAGCCTCTAACTATGGCTACACCTTC. V gene TRBV7-9 combines with J gene TRBJ1-2; D not certain. Germline CDR1 reads SEHNR; CDR2 reads FQNEAQ (reference sequence). The CDR3 runs to 16 residues. The V and J ends lost 5 bases and 0 bases respectively, with 16 bases between them.

As regards this clonotype: This may stem from a read error, because a much larger clone lies one nucleotide away. The chain recombines TRBV7-6 with TRBJ1-2; D gene uncertain. The V gene lost 1 base and the J gene lost 2 bases, with 11 bases spanning the gap. The CDR3 runs 15 residues. CDR1 is SGHVS, CDR2 FNYEAQ, per germline. The chain's CDR3 is CASSLVPRMNYGYTF. CDR3 bases: TGTGCCAGCAGCTTAGTCCCAAGGATGAACTATGGCTACACCTTC.

This clonotype was counted many times. V usage is TRBV7-8 and J usage is TRBJ1-5, with no clear D. The CDR3 is 15 amino acids. The V end was cut by 5 bases, the J end by 4 bases, with 15 bases between. CDR1 and CDR2 (germline): SGHVS, FQNEAQ. The CDR3 DNA reads as TGTGCCAGCAGCCTCCTTGGTACCTGGAATCAGCCCCAGCATTTT. Translation: CASSLLGTWNQPQHF. Full variable domain (outside the CDR3, taken from reference TRBV7-8 and TRBJ1-5): GAGVSQSPRYKVAKRGQDVALRCDPISGHVSLFWYQQALGQGPEFLTYFQNEAQLDKSGLPSDRFFAERPEGSVSTLKIQRTQQEDSAVYLCASSLLGTWNQPQHFGDGTRLSIL.

In its sample, this clonotype was seen many times. The chain couples TRBV7-9 to TRBJ2-7; 10 nucleotides line up with TRBD1. CDR3 length: 15 residues. Germline V CDR1 and CDR2: SEHNR, FQNEAQ (reference sequence). V lost 5 bases and J lost 3; bases outside the gene matches: 7. The CDR3 spells CASSVSGQGYYEQYF. In DNA, the CDR3 is TGTGCCAGCAGCGTTTCGGGACAGGGGTACTACGAGCAGTACTTC.

The chain has TRBV7-9 and TRBJ1-1; TRBD1 is a possible D gene (6 bases). Germline V gene lookup returns CDR1 SEHNR and CDR2 FQNEAQ (reference sequence). Trimming took off 3 bases at V and 6 bases at J, with 11 bases between the two ends. The CDR3 is 13 residues long. CDR3 loop: CASSFNGQSEAFF. The DNA of the CDR3 is TGTGCCAGCAGCTTCAACGGACAGTCTGAAGCTTTCTTT. Complete variable domain (other parts from reference TRBV7-9 and TRBJ1-1): DTGVSQNPRHKITKRGQNVTFRCDPISEHNRLYWYRQTLGQGPEFLTYFQNEAQLEKSRLLSDRFSAERPKGSFSTLEIQRTEQGDSAMYLCASSFNGQSEAFFGQGTRLTVV.

There are a few counts of this clonotype. This chain connects TRBV7-2 to TRBJ2-1; D might be TRBD1 or TRBD2, each matching 5 bases. V was shortened by 6 bases and J by 4 bases, with 25 bases between the two germline ends. CDR1 and CDR2 (germline): SGHTA, FQGNSA. This CDR3 spans 18 amino acids. For the CDR3, the DNA is TGTGCCAGCAGGGGTTATGAGAGGGGCGGCGGAGCATACAATGAGCAGTTCTTC. It codes for CASRGYERGGGAYNEQFF.

The sample holds a few counts of this clonotype. CDR3 bases: TGTGCCAGCAGTGACCCGACAGGAAAAAACATTCAGTACTTC. It encodes CASSDPTGKNIQYF. V and J are TRBV12-3 or TRBV12-4 and TRBJ2-4; D possibly corresponds to TRBD1 (6 bases). V shed 5 bases and J shed 4 bases, with 12 bases lying between them. The CDR3 length is 14 residues.

The chain combines TRBV6-5 with TRBJ2-5, with unresolved D. V dropped 7 bases and J dropped 4 bases, with 13 bases sitting between them. This CDR3 spans 13 amino acids. CDR1 and CDR2 (germline): MNHEY, SVGAGI. In DNA form, the CDR3 reads TGTGCCAGCACCCCCTCGGGCGGAGAGACCCAGTACTTC. It encodes CASTPSGGETQYF.

The table lists this clonotype with many counts. This sequence joins TRBV19 and TRBJ1-1; D is unclear. Germline loops: CDR1 LNHDA, CDR2 SQIVND (reference sequence). V lost 5 bases and J lost 7, with 14 bases in between. This CDR3 contains 13 residues. The CDR3 nucleotides read TGTGCCAGTAGTCACCGTCCAACACTTGAAGCTTTCTTT. Amino acids: CASSHRPTLEAFF. Using reference TRBV19 and TRBJ1-1 for the parts outside the CDR3, the full variable domain is DGGITQSPKYLFRKEGQNVTLSCEQNLNHDAMYWYRQDPGQGLRLIYYSQIVNDFQKGDIAEGYSVSREKKESFPLTVTSAQKNPTAFYLCASSHRPTLEAFFGQGTRLTVV.

The chain's CDR3 is CASSLVAENYGYTF. Here the CDR3 DNA reads TGTGCCAGCAGCTTAGTTGCTGAGAACTATGGCTACACCTTC. The chain joins TRBV7-9 to TRBJ1-2; no clear D gene. This CDR3 is 14 amino acids long. V lost 1 base and J lost 2, with 8 bases in between. The germline V gene encodes CDR1 SEHNR and CDR2 FQNEAQ (reference sequence).